This T cell receptor beta chain derives from a study of blood T cell repertoires in COVID-19. Study-wide background: Researchers got acute and convalescent COVID-19 samples from the United States, Italy and Spain. From T cells, B-cell-depleted T cells, or PBMCs came the material, which was cDNA or gDNA.

The V gene end was trimmed by 4 bases and the J gene end by 4 bases; junction bases not matched to a gene: 12. CDR1 and CDR2 (germline): LNHDA, SQIVND (reference sequence). The CDR3 is 16 amino acids. While infection was still active, Seattle patients were enrolled and then followed longitudinally. Here immunoSEQ multiplex PCR was the method, and the copy in TCRdb shows in-frame clones only, minus some. The sample lists approximately 300,000 clones, 84% occurring once. The source material was peripheral blood. This clonotype was obtained from a person aged 65-85 years with COVID-19, enrolled during active disease. V and J are TRBV19 and TRBJ1-1, with 7 nucleotides matching TRBD1. The CDR3 region is CASSTHFTGVGTEAFF. The DNA of the CDR3 is TGTGCCAGTAGTACCCACTTTACAGGGGTCGGCACTGAAGCTTTCTTT. Drawing the rest from reference TRBV19 and TRBJ1-1, the complete variable domain is DGGITQSPKYLFRKEGQNVTLSCEQNLNHDAMYWYRQDPGQGLRLIYYSQIVNDFQKGDIAEGYSVSREKKESFPLTVTSAQKNPTAFYLCASSTHFTGVGTEAFFGQGTRLTVV.